A selection of T cell receptor beta chains follows, all from one sample in a study of shared clonotypes between healthy human individuals. The table came from immunoSEQ multiplex PCR; TCRdb's copy has only in-frame clones and leaves some out. The table lists approximately 710,000 clones, 80% to 95% of them singletons. The specimen was memory CD8+ T cells from PBMCs. The receptors here all came from a man younger than 35 in good health. Some clones in this sample may be carry-over from other donors' samples. The CDR3 runs from the conserved cysteine through the conserved F or W. The D gene is left open where the match is weak. Rows may omit the clone size; those that give it use once, few, many or a size class.

D gene: .; clone size: .; J gene: TRBJ2-7; V gene: TRBV5-4; CDR3 DNA: TGTGCCAGCAGCCGTTGGACGTTGGGCGACGAGCAGTACTTC; CDR3 protein: CASSRWTLGDEQYF
D gene: .; clone size: once; J gene: TRBJ1-3; V gene: TRBV5-1; CDR3 DNA: TGCGCCAGCAGCTTGGCGCCGCTGAGCATAGGTGGAAACACCATATATTTT; CDR3 protein: CASSLAPLSIGGNTIYF
D gene: TRBD2; clone size: .; J gene: TRBJ2-1; V gene: TRBV4-3; CDR3 DNA: TGCGCCAGCTCCAAGCGGGAGGCTTACAATGAGCAGTTCTTC; CDR3 protein: CASSKREAYNEQFF
D gene: .; clone size: .; J gene: TRBJ2-7; V gene: TRBV28; CDR3 DNA: TGTGCCAGCAGTTCCCTGTGGGGGGCGGTCGAGCAGTACTTC; CDR3 protein: CASSSLWGAVEQYF
D gene: TRBD1; clone size: few; J gene: TRBJ2-1; V gene: TRBV27; CDR3 DNA: TGTGCCAGCAGTAGGCCGGGACAGGGGGCTTGGGAGCAGTTCTTC; CDR3 protein: CASSRPGQGAWEQFF
D gene: .; clone size: .; J gene: TRBJ2-3; V gene: TRBV29-1; CDR3 DNA: TGCAGCGTTCGGGACGGAGGAAGTCTGTATTTT; CDR3 protein: CSVRDGGSLYF
D gene: .; clone size: .; J gene: TRBJ1-1; V gene: TRBV11-2; CDR3 DNA: TGTGCCAGCAGCTTAGATGCGGGGCCGGGCACTGAAGCTTTCTTT; CDR3 protein: CASSLDAGPGTEAFF
D gene: .; clone size: once; J gene: TRBJ2-5; V gene: TRBV10-3; CDR3 DNA: TGTGCCATCAGTGAGCACGATGTCAGGGAAGGAGAGACCCAGTACTTC; CDR3 protein: CAISEHDVREGETQYF
D gene: .; clone size: .; J gene: TRBJ2-7; V gene: TRBV10-3; CDR3 DNA: TGTGCCATCAGTGAGTCAGTGGTGAGGCAGTACTTC; CDR3 protein: CAISESVVRQYF
D gene: TRBD1; clone size: .; J gene: TRBJ1-5; V gene: TRBV19; CDR3 DNA: TGTGCCAGTACTACGGGACAGGGAGCGGGCCAGCCCCAGCATTTT; CDR3 protein: CASTTGQGAGQPQHF
D gene: TRBD1; clone size: .; J gene: TRBJ2-7; V gene: TRBV7-8; CDR3 DNA: TGTGCCAGCCTCAAGACAGGGGGCGGCGAGCAGTACTTC; CDR3 protein: CASLKTGGGEQYF
D gene: .; clone size: .; J gene: TRBJ2-7; V gene: TRBV27; CDR3 DNA: TGTGCCAGCAGCCCGATTGAGCGGGCCCCCCAAGGAGTGCAGTACTTC; CDR3 protein: CASSPIERAPQGVQYF
D gene: .; clone size: .; J gene: TRBJ1-2; V gene: TRBV4-1; CDR3 DNA: TGCGCCAGCAGCCAAGTTGGGGGATCTGGCTACACCTTC; CDR3 protein: CASSQVGGSGYTF
D gene: .; clone size: .; J gene: TRBJ1-5; V gene: TRBV28; CDR3 DNA: TGTGCCACCTCTAGATTGGGGCCCCAGCATTTT; CDR3 protein: CATSRLGPQHF
D gene: .; clone size: .; J gene: TRBJ2-1; V gene: TRBV5-1; CDR3 DNA: TGCGCCAGCAGCTTCGATGACCCCCGAGGGGAGCAGTTCTTC; CDR3 protein: CASSFDDPRGEQFF
D gene: .; clone size: .; J gene: TRBJ2-7; V gene: TRBV5-6; CDR3 DNA: TGTGCCAGCAGCTTGGAATTGCGGGGCAGCTCCTACGAGCAGTACTTC; CDR3 protein: CASSLELRGSSYEQYF
D gene: .; clone size: .; J gene: TRBJ1-5; V gene: TRBV9; CDR3 DNA: TGTGCCAGCAGCCCCACGGGCAGCAATCAGCCCCAGCATTTT; CDR3 protein: CASSPTGSNQPQHF
D gene: .; clone size: .; J gene: TRBJ1-1; V gene: TRBV5-8; CDR3 DNA: TGTGCCAGCAGCTTGTCAGGGGCCCCATTACCCTACACTGAAGCTTTCTTT; CDR3 protein: CASSLSGAPLPYTEAFF
D gene: .; clone size: few; J gene: TRBJ2-1; V gene: TRBV4-3; CDR3 DNA: TGCGCCAGCAGCCAAGATCTATCGCGGAGCTACAATGAGCAGTTCTTC; CDR3 protein: CASSQDLSRSYNEQFF
D gene: TRBD2; clone size: .; J gene: TRBJ2-3; V gene: TRBV15; CDR3 DNA: TGTGCCACCAGCAGAGCGTCGGGGGGGACAGATACGCAGTATTTT; CDR3 protein: CATSRASGGTDTQYF
D gene: .; clone size: once; J gene: TRBJ2-2; V gene: TRBV7-9; CDR3 DNA: TGTGCCAGCAGCTTCCCCCTCCGCGCCGGGGAGCTGTTTTTT; CDR3 protein: CASSFPLRAGELFF
D gene: .; clone size: .; J gene: TRBJ1-1; V gene: TRBV28; CDR3 DNA: TGTGCCAGCAGCCCGGGGGGGCGCACTGAAGCTTTCTTT; CDR3 protein: CASSPGGRTEAFF
D gene: .; clone size: .; J gene: TRBJ1-3; V gene: TRBV5-5; CDR3 DNA: TGTGCCAGCAGCTTGGCCAATCCGATGGGAAACACCATATATTTT; CDR3 protein: CASSLANPMGNTIYF
D gene: TRBD1; clone size: .; J gene: TRBJ1-1; V gene: TRBV9; CDR3 DNA: TGTGCCAGCAGCGTCTTGTCGGGACAGGGAGGGAACACTGAAGCTTTCTTT; CDR3 protein: CASSVLSGQGGNTEAFF
D gene: .; clone size: .; J gene: TRBJ2-1; V gene: TRBV27; CDR3 DNA: TGTGCCAGCAAGCTGGTCGCGGGGCGCGGCGGTTACAATGAGCAGTTCTTC; CDR3 protein: CASKLVAGRGGYNEQFF
D gene: TRBD2; clone size: .; J gene: TRBJ2-3; V gene: TRBV27; CDR3 DNA: TGTGCCAGCAGTTTAGGTAGAATTTTCCCTAGCGGGAGAACAGATACGCAGTATTTT; CDR3 protein: CASSLGRIFPSGRTDTQYF
D gene: .; clone size: .; J gene: TRBJ1-3; V gene: TRBV14; CDR3 DNA: TGTGCCAGCAGCCCACGGACGGGGATTCGGAACACCATATATTTT; CDR3 protein: CASSPRTGIRNTIYF
D gene: .; clone size: .; J gene: TRBJ2-3; V gene: TRBV19; CDR3 DNA: TGTGCCAGTAGTATAAGTAGCGGCACAGATACGCAGTATTTT; CDR3 protein: CASSISSGTDTQYF
D gene: TRBD1; clone size: .; J gene: TRBJ1-5; V gene: TRBV28; CDR3 DNA: TGTGCCAGCAGGGAGACAGGGGCGCGAAATCAGCCCCAGCATTTT; CDR3 protein: CASRETGARNQPQHF
D gene: TRBD1; clone size: .; J gene: TRBJ1-4; V gene: TRBV11-2; CDR3 DNA: TGTGCCAGCAGCTCACCGGGACAGGGGCGGCGGGAAAAACTGTTTTTT; CDR3 protein: CASSSPGQGRREKLFF
D gene: .; clone size: .; J gene: TRBJ2-1; V gene: TRBV27; CDR3 DNA: TGTGCCAGCAGTTTAGGTAGTTCCTATGAGCAGTTCTTC; CDR3 protein: CASSLGSSYEQFF
D gene: .; clone size: few; J gene: TRBJ1-1; V gene: TRBV29-1; CDR3 DNA: TGCAGCGTACCGACAGGGAACACTGAAGCTTTCTTT; CDR3 protein: CSVPTGNTEAFF
D gene: .; clone size: .; J gene: TRBJ1-1; V gene: TRBV27; CDR3 DNA: TGTGCCAGCACCAACGGGGGCGGGACTGAAGCTTTCTTT; CDR3 protein: CASTNGGGTEAFF
D gene: .; clone size: few; J gene: TRBJ1-5; V gene: TRBV27; CDR3 DNA: TGTGCCAGCAGTGAGACAGGACCCTACCAGCCCCAGCATTTT; CDR3 protein: CASSETGPYQPQHF
D gene: .; clone size: .; J gene: TRBJ2-1; V gene: TRBV5-6; CDR3 DNA: TGTGCCAGCAGCTTGGGCACGAATGAGCAGTTCTTC; CDR3 protein: CASSLGTNEQFF
D gene: .; clone size: .; J gene: TRBJ2-7; V gene: TRBV5-6; CDR3 DNA: TGTGCCAGCAGCTCCCTGGACTATTACGAGCAGTACTTC; CDR3 protein: CASSSLDYYEQYF
D gene: TRBD2; clone size: .; J gene: TRBJ2-3; V gene: TRBV19; CDR3 DNA: TGTGCCAGTAGCTGGGATGCGGGAGAGGCAGATACGCAGTATTTT; CDR3 protein: CASSWDAGEADTQYF
D gene: TRBD1; clone size: .; J gene: TRBJ1-5; V gene: TRBV18; CDR3 DNA: TGTGCCAGCTCACCACCGGGACAGGGGATCTATAGCAATCAGCCCCAGCATTTT; CDR3 protein: CASSPPGQGIYSNQPQHF
D gene: TRBD1; clone size: .; J gene: TRBJ1-1; V gene: TRBV27; CDR3 DNA: TGTGCCAGCAAGGGACAGGGAGGGACTGAAGCTTTCTTT; CDR3 protein: CASKGQGGTEAFF
D gene: .; clone size: .; J gene: TRBJ2-3; V gene: TRBV5-1; CDR3 DNA: TGCGCCAGCAGCCCCTGGGGTACAGATACGCAGTATTTT; CDR3 protein: CASSPWGTDTQYF
D gene: TRBD2; clone size: once; J gene: TRBJ2-1; V gene: TRBV25-1; CDR3 DNA: TGTGCCAGCGTTTCGGGACTAGCGGGACGTAATGAGCAGTTCTTC; CDR3 protein: CASVSGLAGRNEQFF
D gene: .; clone size: .; J gene: TRBJ2-2; V gene: TRBV11-3; CDR3 DNA: TGTGCCAGCAGCGCCCACGATGGGGGATGGGAGCTGTTTTTT; CDR3 protein: CASSAHDGGWELFF
D gene: TRBD2; clone size: .; J gene: TRBJ2-1; V gene: TRBV9; CDR3 DNA: TGTGCCAGCAGCGTTTTAGCGGGAGGCGTTCGGGAGCAGTTCTTC; CDR3 protein: CASSVLAGGVREQFF
D gene: .; clone size: .; J gene: TRBJ1-3; V gene: TRBV9; CDR3 DNA: TGTGCCAGCAGCGTGACGCCCTCACAGGGTGTTATGGGAAACACCATATATTTT; CDR3 protein: CASSVTPSQGVMGNTIYF
D gene: .; clone size: .; J gene: TRBJ2-7; V gene: TRBV14; CDR3 DNA: TGTGCCAGCAGCCAAGGAGAATCCTTCGCCAACGAGCAGTACTTC; CDR3 protein: CASSQGESFANEQYF
D gene: TRBD2; clone size: .; J gene: TRBJ2-2; V gene: TRBV7-3; CDR3 DNA: TGTGCCAGCAGCTTACTAGCGGAGGACACCGGGGAGCTGTTTTTT; CDR3 protein: CASSLLAEDTGELFF
D gene: TRBD2; clone size: .; J gene: TRBJ2-5; V gene: TRBV7-6; CDR3 DNA: TGTGCCAGCAGCTTACAGACTAGCGGGAGACAGGAGACCCAGTACTTC; CDR3 protein: CASSLQTSGRQETQYF
D gene: .; clone size: once; J gene: TRBJ2-1; V gene: TRBV21-1; CDR3 DNA: TGTGCCAGCAGCAAGGGTTCCCCCGAGCAGTTCTTC; CDR3 protein: CASSKGSPEQFF
D gene: TRBD1; clone size: .; J gene: TRBJ1-2; V gene: TRBV29-1; CDR3 DNA: TGCAGCGGAACGACAGGGAACTATGGCTACACCTTC; CDR3 protein: CSGTTGNYGYTF
D gene: TRBD1; clone size: .; J gene: TRBJ1-1; V gene: TRBV4-1; CDR3 DNA: TGCGCCAGCAGCCAACCCGTGACAGGGATTCCTGAAGCTTTCTTT; CDR3 protein: CASSQPVTGIPEAFF
D gene: TRBD2; clone size: .; J gene: TRBJ2-7; V gene: TRBV27; CDR3 DNA: TGTGCCAGCAGTTTATTATCCGGGAGGGAGCAGTACTTC; CDR3 protein: CASSLLSGREQYF
D gene: TRBD1; clone size: few; J gene: TRBJ1-5; V gene: TRBV6-5; CDR3 DNA: TGTGCCAGCAGTTCGGACAGGGTCAATCAGCCCCAGCATTTT; CDR3 protein: CASSSDRVNQPQHF
D gene: TRBD1; clone size: .; J gene: TRBJ2-3; V gene: TRBV7-9; CDR3 DNA: TGTGCCAGCAGCGTAGACAGGGTCCCAGATACGCAGTATTTT; CDR3 protein: CASSVDRVPDTQYF
D gene: .; clone size: .; J gene: TRBJ2-7; V gene: TRBV9; CDR3 DNA: TGTGCCAGCAGCGTAGGCATAGGGGCCTACGAGCAGTACTTC; CDR3 protein: CASSVGIGAYEQYF
D gene: .; clone size: .; J gene: TRBJ1-2; V gene: TRBV29-1; CDR3 DNA: TGCAGCGCAGAGCCCTTTAGGGAGTCCGTTGGCTACACCTTC; CDR3 protein: CSAEPFRESVGYTF
D gene: .; clone size: once; J gene: TRBJ2-1; V gene: TRBV10-1; CDR3 DNA: TGCGCCAGCAGTGGAGGGGGAGCCTACAATGAGCAGTTCTTC; CDR3 protein: CASSGGGAYNEQFF
D gene: .; clone size: .; J gene: TRBJ1-1; V gene: TRBV5-1; CDR3 DNA: TGCGCCAGCAGCTTGGTGTCAGACAACACTGAAGCTTTCTTT; CDR3 protein: CASSLVSDNTEAFF
D gene: TRBD1; clone size: once; J gene: TRBJ1-1; V gene: TRBV4-1; CDR3 DNA: TGCGCCAGCAGCCAACAACAGGGGTTCAGTCTCACTGAAGCTTTCTTT; CDR3 protein: CASSQQQGFSLTEAFF
D gene: .; clone size: .; J gene: TRBJ2-4; V gene: TRBV15; CDR3 DNA: TGTGCCACCAGCAGAGATCTGGGCCCGGCGGTGGACATTCAGTACTTC; CDR3 protein: CATSRDLGPAVDIQYF